The rows below give T cell receptor beta chains drawn from one sample of a study of blood T cell repertoires in COVID-19. The repertoire was sequenced with immunoSEQ multiplex PCR; TCRdb's copy has only in-frame clones and lacks some. The repertoire includes about 130,000 clones, approximately 80% of them detected once, and 7% to 10% sits in the top ten. The sequenced sample was PBMCs or T cells enriched from blood (not recorded which). The receptor set was obtained from a man aged 50 to 59 who had recovered from COVID-19. The conserved cysteine and the conserved F or W are not part of the CDR3 here. The order of the fields is J gene, D gene, V gene, clone size, CDR3 protein. A D gene is named only where the DNA matches it firmly. Size is stated for part of the rows, as once, few or many counts, or as a class when the clone is expanded.

TRBJ1-3 | - | TRBV25-1 | - | ASTAGGFSGNTIY
TRBJ2-5 | - | TRBV4-3 | - | ASSQDAGTIGTQY
TRBJ2-4 | - | TRBV27 | - | ASSTSLAKNIQY
TRBJ1-5 | - | TRBV10-3 | - | AISGGGAGNQPQH
TRBJ2-5 | TRBD2 | TRBV4-3 | - | ASSQDLPGEGETQY
TRBJ1-1 | TRBD1 | TRBV27 | - | ASNKDRGRGTEAF
TRBJ2-5 | TRBD1 | TRBV7-3 | - | ASSPSGQGGRETQY
TRBJ2-1 | TRBD1 | TRBV6-1 | many | ASSEPTGRFYYEQF
TRBJ2-5 | - | TRBV3-1/TRBV3-2 | - | ASSQDPSQGGSFYWETQY
TRBJ2-7 | - | TRBV5-6 | - | ASSLVGGTHYEQY
TRBJ2-7 | TRBD1 | TRBV28 | - | ASSPGGIDEQY
TRBJ2-7 | - | TRBV7-2 | few | ASSPGYEQY
TRBJ2-2 | - | TRBV19 | - | ASRDRSNTGELF
TRBJ2-7 | - | TRBV28 | - | ASSPGTLPFYEQY
TRBJ1-5 | - | TRBV7-2 | - | ASSLAQGSGQPQH
TRBJ2-1 | TRBD1 | TRBV6-1 | - | ASSEGQLYNEQF
TRBJ1-5 | - | TRBV4-1 | once | ASSQDRGRRGFGQPQH
TRBJ2-7 | - | TRBV27 | - | ASTPLGQDEQY
TRBJ2-7 | - | TRBV6-5 | - | ASSYSMAGSYEQY
TRBJ1-5 | - | TRBV12-3/TRBV12-4 | - | ASSARQDQPQH
TRBJ2-5 | - | TRBV19 | - | ASSIGTGQIQETQY
TRBJ1-6 | - | TRBV18 | few | ASSLRTVESPLH
TRBJ2-2 | - | TRBV5-4 | - | ASSLGGRTDQSGELF
TRBJ1-1 | - | TRBV12-3/TRBV12-4 | few | ASSLGGLEYAF
TRBJ2-2 | TRBD2 | TRBV7-2 | - | ASSRTSGPGELF
TRBJ2-2 | TRBD1 | TRBV11-1 | - | ASSLGTGNTGELF
TRBJ2-3 | TRBD2 | TRBV4-1 | few | ASSQVRLAGDTDTQY
TRBJ2-7 | TRBD1 | TRBV7-9 | - | ASSSYRGQGQY
TRBJ2-3 | TRBD2 | TRBV5-4 | - | ASSLASGGSDTQY